A selection of T cell receptor beta chains follows, all from one sample in a study of T cell changes during pregnancy in multiple sclerosis. Profiled with immunoSEQ multiplex PCR; TCRdb holds only in-frame clones, not every one. Of tens of thousands of clones in the sample, 88% were seen once. The sample in question was peripheral blood, obtained in the first trimester of pregnancy. These receptors were taken from a female donor with multiple sclerosis, enrolled in a pregnancy study. The CDR3 runs from the conserved cysteine through the conserved F or W. D genes are given only for firm matches. Clone size is stated in some rows and not others, as once, few, many or a class when expanded.

CDR3 protein: CASSLSGGDTQYF
CDR3 DNA: TGTGCCAGCAGCTTATCAGGGGGCGATACGCAGTATTTT
V gene: TRBV7-9
J gene: TRBJ2-3
D gene: TRBD1
clone size: -

CDR3 protein: CASSLVVYNEQFF
CDR3 DNA: TGTGCCAGCAGCTTAGTAGTCTACAATGAGCAGTTCTTC
V gene: TRBV7-7
J gene: TRBJ2-1
D gene: -
clone size: -

CDR3 protein: CASSPRTGMGYTF
CDR3 DNA: TGTGCCAGCTCACCACGGACAGGGATGGGCTACACCTTC
V gene: TRBV18
J gene: TRBJ1-2
D gene: TRBD1
clone size: -

CDR3 protein: CASSKGFGGTGSQETQYF
CDR3 DNA: TGTGCCAGCAGCAAAGGGTTTGGAGGGACAGGTTCACAAGAGACCCAGTACTTC
V gene: TRBV21-1
J gene: TRBJ2-5
D gene: -
clone size: -

CDR3 protein: CASTREVNNEQFF
CDR3 DNA: TGTGCCAGCACCCGGGAGGTCAATAATGAGCAGTTCTTC
V gene: TRBV6-6
J gene: TRBJ2-1
D gene: TRBD2
clone size: -

CDR3 protein: CASSYSAGTYEQYF
CDR3 DNA: TGTGCCAGCAGTTACTCGGCAGGAACCTACGAGCAGTACTTC
V gene: TRBV6-5
J gene: TRBJ2-7
D gene: -
clone size: -

CDR3 protein: CASSYFAGETQYF
CDR3 DNA: TGTGCCAGCAGTTACTTTGCGGGAGAGACCCAGTACTTC
V gene: TRBV6-5
J gene: TRBJ2-5
D gene: -
clone size: -

CDR3 protein: CASSLFDGSTDTQYF
CDR3 DNA: TGTGCCAGCAGCTTGTTCGACGGGAGCACAGATACGCAGTATTTT
V gene: TRBV5-4
J gene: TRBJ2-3
D gene: -
clone size: -

CDR3 protein: CASGYMAPDRDRGHTEAFF
CDR3 DNA: TGTGCCAGCGGCTACATGGCCCCCGACCGGGACAGGGGGCATACTGAAGCTTTCTTT
V gene: TRBV11-2
J gene: TRBJ1-1
D gene: TRBD1
clone size: -

CDR3 protein: CASSESREPYEQYF
CDR3 DNA: TGTGCCAGCAGTGAAAGTCGGGAACCCTACGAGCAGTACTTC
V gene: TRBV2
J gene: TRBJ2-7
D gene: -
clone size: -

CDR3 protein: CASGSSGRVATEAFF
CDR3 DNA: TGTGCCAGCGGCTCGTCAGGGCGAGTCGCCACTGAAGCTTTCTTT
V gene: TRBV6-6
J gene: TRBJ1-1
D gene: -
clone size: -

CDR3 protein: CASSLYSPHSYEQYF
CDR3 DNA: TGCGCCAGCAGCTTGTACTCTCCCCACTCCTACGAGCAGTACTTC
V gene: TRBV5-1
J gene: TRBJ2-7
D gene: -
clone size: -

CDR3 protein: CASSNTGIQFQETQYF
CDR3 DNA: TGCGCCAGCAGCAATACAGGGATCCAGTTTCAAGAGACCCAGTACTTC
V gene: TRBV5-1
J gene: TRBJ2-5
D gene: -
clone size: -

CDR3 protein: CAISDRGYGYTF
CDR3 DNA: TGTGCCATCAGCGACAGGGGATATGGCTACACCTTC
V gene: TRBV10-3
J gene: TRBJ1-2
D gene: TRBD1
clone size: -

CDR3 protein: CASSWNSLPTGELFF
CDR3 DNA: TGCGCCAGCAGCTGGAACAGTCTACCCACCGGGGAGCTGTTTTTT
V gene: TRBV5-1
J gene: TRBJ2-2
D gene: -
clone size: once

CDR3 protein: CASEPGQSTEAFF
CDR3 DNA: TGTGCCAGCGAGCCGGGACAGAGCACTGAAGCTTTCTTT
V gene: TRBV7-2
J gene: TRBJ1-1
D gene: TRBD1
clone size: medium-sized

CDR3 protein: CASSLPNLAPPYNEQFF
CDR3 DNA: TGTGCCAGCAGCTTGCCTAACCTAGCGCCACCCTACAATGAGCAGTTCTTC
V gene: TRBV13
J gene: TRBJ2-1
D gene: -
clone size: -

CDR3 protein: CASSLGDSGYQETQYF
CDR3 DNA: TGTGCCAGCAGCTTGGGGGACAGTGGTTACCAAGAGACCCAGTACTTC
V gene: TRBV5-6
J gene: TRBJ2-5
D gene: TRBD1
clone size: once

CDR3 protein: CASSASPGTSGYNEQFF
CDR3 DNA: TGTGCTAGCAGTGCAAGTCCCGGGACTAGCGGCTACAATGAGCAGTTCTTC
V gene: TRBV7-7
J gene: TRBJ2-1
D gene: TRBD2
clone size: -

CDR3 protein: CASSLGTGDTF
CDR3 DNA: TGTGCCAGCAGCTTAGGGACAGGGGACACCTTC
V gene: TRBV7-2
J gene: TRBJ1-2
D gene: TRBD1
clone size: few

CDR3 protein: CASSPRTGDYEKLFF
CDR3 DNA: TGTGCCAGCAGCCCGAGGACAGGGGATTATGAAAAACTGTTTTTT
V gene: TRBV7-2
J gene: TRBJ1-4
D gene: TRBD1
clone size: -

CDR3 protein: CASSLGRFAGGAETQYF
CDR3 DNA: TGTGCCAGCAGCTTGGGCAGATTTGCGGGAGGAGCTGAGACCCAGTACTTC
V gene: TRBV5-6
J gene: TRBJ2-5
D gene: TRBD2
clone size: -

CDR3 protein: CASAGQYQETQYF
CDR3 DNA: TGTGCCAGCGCAGGACAGTACCAAGAGACCCAGTACTTC
V gene: TRBV25-1
J gene: TRBJ2-5
D gene: -
clone size: once

CDR3 protein: CASSPTSNKWGEQFF
CDR3 DNA: TGTGCCAGCAGCCCGACTAGCAATAAATGGGGTGAGCAGTTCTTC
V gene: TRBV7-2
J gene: TRBJ2-1
D gene: TRBD2
clone size: -

CDR3 protein: CAISAGGPSGDTQYF
CDR3 DNA: TGTGCCATCAGTGCGGGGGGTCCTAGCGGAGATACGCAGTATTTT
V gene: TRBV10-3
J gene: TRBJ2-3
D gene: TRBD2
clone size: -

CDR3 protein: CASTDREFVGNTIYF
CDR3 DNA: TGTGCCAGTACCGACAGGGAATTTGTCGGAAACACCATATATTTT
V gene: TRBV28
J gene: TRBJ1-3
D gene: TRBD1
clone size: -

CDR3 protein: CASSIGVGVTYEQYF
CDR3 DNA: TGTGCCAGTAGTATAGGGGTCGGAGTAACCTACGAGCAGTACTTC
V gene: TRBV19
J gene: TRBJ2-7
D gene: -
clone size: -

CDR3 protein: CASSVSGTRGTF
CDR3 DNA: TGTGCCAGCAGTGTCTCCGGGACTAGGGGAACCTTC
V gene: TRBV6-1
J gene: TRBJ2-7
D gene: TRBD2
clone size: -

CDR3 protein: CASSLGPSGRVHEQYF
CDR3 DNA: TGCGCCAGCAGCTTAGGGCCTAGCGGGAGGGTCCACGAGCAGTACTTC
V gene: TRBV5-1
J gene: TRBJ2-7
D gene: TRBD2
clone size: once

CDR3 protein: CASSQRTGLAGFTDTQYF
CDR3 DNA: TGCGCCAGCAGCCAAAGGACGGGACTAGCGGGCTTCACAGATACGCAGTATTTT
V gene: TRBV4-3
J gene: TRBJ2-3
D gene: TRBD2
clone size: -

CDR3 protein: CASSLAAGGTEAFF
CDR3 DNA: TGTGCCAGCAGCTTGGCTGCAGGGGGCACTGAAGCTTTCTTT
V gene: TRBV5-4
J gene: TRBJ1-1
D gene: TRBD1
clone size: few

CDR3 protein: CASSPQGSYYGYTF
CDR3 DNA: TGTGCCAGCAGTCCACAGGGGTCTTACTATGGCTACACCTTC
V gene: TRBV28
J gene: TRBJ1-2
D gene: TRBD1
clone size: -

CDR3 protein: CASSYSLGRVRGEQYF
CDR3 DNA: TGTGCCAGCAGTTACTCCCTGGGCAGGGTAAGGGGTGAGCAGTACTTC
V gene: TRBV6-5
J gene: TRBJ2-7
D gene: -
clone size: -

CDR3 protein: CSVALVSNTGELFF
CDR3 DNA: TGCAGCGTTGCTTTAGTATCGAACACCGGGGAGCTGTTTTTT
V gene: TRBV29-1
J gene: TRBJ2-2
D gene: -
clone size: -

CDR3 protein: CASSGQTGQGGYEQYF
CDR3 DNA: TGTGCCAGTAGCGGACAAACGGGACAGGGGGGCTACGAGCAGTACTTC
V gene: TRBV19
J gene: TRBJ2-7
D gene: TRBD1
clone size: -

CDR3 protein: CASSLGGSGAISYEQYF
CDR3 DNA: TGTGCCAGCAGCTTGGGCGGGTCAGGAGCTATTTCCTACGAGCAGTACTTC
V gene: TRBV7-9
J gene: TRBJ2-7
D gene: -
clone size: few

CDR3 protein: CASSGGSGISYEQYF
CDR3 DNA: TGTGCCAGCAGTGGGGGTAGCGGGATATCCTACGAGCAGTACTTC
V gene: TRBV6-1
J gene: TRBJ2-7
D gene: TRBD2
clone size: once

CDR3 protein: CASRTLWGDSPPPGPNEQFF
CDR3 DNA: TGTGCCAGCAGGACACTTTGGGGGGACAGTCCCCCTCCCGGACCGAATGAGCAGTTCTTC
V gene: TRBV28
J gene: TRBJ2-1
D gene: -
clone size: -

CDR3 protein: CASSTQLAVGYNEQFF
CDR3 DNA: TGTGCCAGCAGCACCCAACTAGCGGTAGGCTACAATGAGCAGTTCTTC
V gene: TRBV11-2
J gene: TRBJ2-1
D gene: TRBD2
clone size: -

CDR3 protein: CAWEGQAGNTEAFF
CDR3 DNA: TGTGCCTGGGAGGGACAGGCCGGGAACACTGAAGCTTTCTTT
V gene: TRBV30
J gene: TRBJ1-1
D gene: TRBD1
clone size: -

CDR3 protein: CASRPSAGGTGELFF
CDR3 DNA: TGTGCCAGCCGACCCTCAGCGGGGGGCACCGGGGAGCTGTTTTTT
V gene: TRBV19
J gene: TRBJ2-2
D gene: TRBD2
clone size: -

CDR3 protein: CAWSVQGGSYEQYF
CDR3 DNA: TGTGCCTGGAGTGTACAAGGGGGTAGCTACGAGCAGTACTTC
V gene: TRBV30
J gene: TRBJ2-7
D gene: -
clone size: -

CDR3 protein: CASSETGQYEQYF
CDR3 DNA: TGTGCCAGCAGTGAGACGGGACAGTACGAGCAGTACTTC
V gene: TRBV6-1
J gene: TRBJ2-7
D gene: TRBD1
clone size: -

CDR3 protein: CASSVDGNLGNEQFF
CDR3 DNA: TGTGCCAGCAGCGTCGACGGGAATCTTGGGAATGAGCAGTTCTTC
V gene: TRBV5-4
J gene: TRBJ2-1
D gene: -
clone size: -